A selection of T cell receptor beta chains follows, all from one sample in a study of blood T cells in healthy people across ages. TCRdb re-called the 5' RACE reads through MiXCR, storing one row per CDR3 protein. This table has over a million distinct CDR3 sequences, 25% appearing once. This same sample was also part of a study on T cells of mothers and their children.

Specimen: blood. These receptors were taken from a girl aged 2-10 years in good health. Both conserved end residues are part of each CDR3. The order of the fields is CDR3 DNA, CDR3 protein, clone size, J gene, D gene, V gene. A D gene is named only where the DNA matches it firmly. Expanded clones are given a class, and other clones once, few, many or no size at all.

cdr3_nt: TGTGCCAGCAGGTCCCCTTCGGGACGTGGGGACGAGCAGTACTTC
cdr3_aa: CASRSPSGRGDEQYF
clone_size: -
j_call: TRBJ2-7
d_call: -
v_call: TRBV27

cdr3_nt: TGTGCCAGCAGCCCAGGAGGGGGCCCAGATACGCAGTATTTT
cdr3_aa: CASSPGGGPDTQYF
clone_size: many
j_call: TRBJ2-3
d_call: -
v_call: TRBV7-3

cdr3_nt: TGTGCCAGCAGTTTTTCTCCTCCCCGTAGCGGCTCCAGCTCCTACAATGAGCAGTTCTTC
cdr3_aa: CASSFSPPRSGSSSYNEQFF
clone_size: -
j_call: TRBJ2-1
d_call: -
v_call: TRBV27

cdr3_nt: TGTGCCAGCAGCTCGCCAGGGAAAGGCCTATCTGGGGCCAACGTCCTGACTTTC
cdr3_aa: CASSSPGKGLSGANVLTF
clone_size: once
j_call: TRBJ2-6
d_call: -
v_call: TRBV7-9

cdr3_nt: TGCAGTGCTCTACGGGGGGGCGTATTACACGAGCAGTACTTC
cdr3_aa: CSALRGGVLHEQYF
clone_size: few
j_call: TRBJ2-7
d_call: TRBD2
v_call: TRBV20-1

cdr3_nt: TGCGCCACCCGAGGGGCCACAGATACGCAGTATTTT
cdr3_aa: CATRGATDTQYF
clone_size: few
j_call: TRBJ2-3
d_call: -
v_call: TRBV6-5

cdr3_nt: TGTGCCAGCAGTGATGCCAGGGCAGACGAGCAGTTCTTC
cdr3_aa: CASSDARADEQFF
clone_size: few
j_call: TRBJ2-1
d_call: -
v_call: TRBV2

cdr3_nt: TGTGCCAGCAGTCCCACAGGCACTAATGAAAAACTGTTTTTT
cdr3_aa: CASSPTGTNEKLFF
clone_size: -
j_call: TRBJ1-4
d_call: -
v_call: TRBV27

cdr3_nt: TGTGCCAGCAGCTCGCCAGCCAATATCCTCACAGATACGCAGTATTTT
cdr3_aa: CASSSPANILTDTQYF
clone_size: -
j_call: TRBJ2-3
d_call: -
v_call: TRBV7-6

cdr3_nt: TGTGCCAGCAGCTTAGAAGGGGTCCAAGAGACCCAGTACTTC
cdr3_aa: CASSLEGVQETQYF
clone_size: many
j_call: TRBJ2-5
d_call: -
v_call: TRBV7-6

cdr3_nt: TGCGCCAGCAGCCAAGGGGTAAAGGGTATGGAGACCCAGTACTTC
cdr3_aa: CASSQGVKGMETQYF
clone_size: -
j_call: TRBJ2-5
d_call: -
v_call: TRBV4-1

cdr3_nt: TGTGCCAGCAGCCAGGGCGGGACAGCAACCTACGAGCAGTACTTC
cdr3_aa: CASSQGGTATYEQYF
clone_size: -
j_call: TRBJ2-7
d_call: -
v_call: TRBV7-9

cdr3_nt: TGTGCCAGCAGTGGGGACAGGGAGAAGGGCTACACCTTC
cdr3_aa: CASSGDREKGYTF
clone_size: few
j_call: TRBJ1-2
d_call: TRBD1
v_call: TRBV2

cdr3_nt: TGTGCCACGACCGGCTACCGCCAAGAGACCCAGTACTTC
cdr3_aa: CATTGYRQETQYF
clone_size: few
j_call: TRBJ2-5
d_call: -
v_call: TRBV10-3

cdr3_nt: TGTGCCAGCAGCTTTCAGTCCGCAAGAGACGAGCAGTACTTC
cdr3_aa: CASSFQSARDEQYF
clone_size: -
j_call: TRBJ2-7
d_call: -
v_call: TRBV7-2

cdr3_nt: TGTGCCAGCAGTATCGGGGGGGTATTTGGGGAGCTGTTTTTT
cdr3_aa: CASSIGGVFGELFF
clone_size: few
j_call: TRBJ2-2
d_call: TRBD2
v_call: TRBV6-5